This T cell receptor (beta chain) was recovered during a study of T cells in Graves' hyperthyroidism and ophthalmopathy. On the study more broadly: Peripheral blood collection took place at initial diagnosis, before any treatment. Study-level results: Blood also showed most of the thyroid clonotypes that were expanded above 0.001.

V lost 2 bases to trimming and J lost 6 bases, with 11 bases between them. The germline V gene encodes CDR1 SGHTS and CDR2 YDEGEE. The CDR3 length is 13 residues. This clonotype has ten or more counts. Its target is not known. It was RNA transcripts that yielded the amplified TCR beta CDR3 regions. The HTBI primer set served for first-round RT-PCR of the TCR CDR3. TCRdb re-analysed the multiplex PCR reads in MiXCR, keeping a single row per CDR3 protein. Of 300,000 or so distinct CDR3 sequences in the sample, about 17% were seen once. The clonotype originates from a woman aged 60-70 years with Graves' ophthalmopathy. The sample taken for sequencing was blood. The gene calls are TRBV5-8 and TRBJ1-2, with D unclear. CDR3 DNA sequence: TGTGCCAGCAGCTTAGGGCAGGAGGATGGCTACACCTTC. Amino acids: CASSLGQEDGYTF.